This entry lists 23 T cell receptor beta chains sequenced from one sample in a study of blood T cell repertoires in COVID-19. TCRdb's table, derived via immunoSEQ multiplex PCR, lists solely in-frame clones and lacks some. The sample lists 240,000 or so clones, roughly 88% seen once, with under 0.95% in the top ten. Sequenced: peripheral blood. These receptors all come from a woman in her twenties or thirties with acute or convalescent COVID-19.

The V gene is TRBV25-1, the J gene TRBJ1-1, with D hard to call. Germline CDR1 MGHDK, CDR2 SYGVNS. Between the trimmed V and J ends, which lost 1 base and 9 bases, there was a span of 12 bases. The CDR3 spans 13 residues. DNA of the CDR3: TGTGCCAGCAGTGAATTTGGGGAGCTGAAAGCTTTCTTT. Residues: CASSEFGELKAFF.

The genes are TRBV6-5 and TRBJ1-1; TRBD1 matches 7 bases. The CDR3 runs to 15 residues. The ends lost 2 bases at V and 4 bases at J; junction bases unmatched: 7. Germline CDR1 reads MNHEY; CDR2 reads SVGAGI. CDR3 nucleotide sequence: TGTGCCAGCAGTTACGAACAGGGGTTTCGCACTGAAGCTTTCTTT. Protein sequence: CASSYEQGFRTEAFF.

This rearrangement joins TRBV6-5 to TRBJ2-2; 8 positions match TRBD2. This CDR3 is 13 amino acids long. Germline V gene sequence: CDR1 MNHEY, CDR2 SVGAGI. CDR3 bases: TGTGTTTGGCGGGAGGTTATGGGCGGGGAGCTGTTTTTT. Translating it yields CVWREVMGGELFF.

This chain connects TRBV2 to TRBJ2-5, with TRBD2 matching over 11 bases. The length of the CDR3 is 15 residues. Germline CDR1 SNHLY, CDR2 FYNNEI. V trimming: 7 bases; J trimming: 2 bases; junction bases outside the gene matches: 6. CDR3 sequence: CASNPRLAGQETQYF. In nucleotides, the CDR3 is TGTGCCAGCAACCCCAGACTAGCGGGGCAAGAGACCCAGTACTTC.

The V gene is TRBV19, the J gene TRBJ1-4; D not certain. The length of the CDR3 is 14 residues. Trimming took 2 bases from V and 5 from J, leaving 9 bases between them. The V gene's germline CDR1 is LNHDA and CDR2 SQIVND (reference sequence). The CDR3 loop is CASSIWSQNEKLFF. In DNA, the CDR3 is TGTGCCAGTAGTATATGGTCACAGAATGAAAAACTGTTTTTT. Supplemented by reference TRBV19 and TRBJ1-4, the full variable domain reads DGGITQSPKYLFRKEGQNVTLSCEQNLNHDAMYWYRQDPGQGLRLIYYSQIVNDFQKGDIAEGYSVSREKKESFPLTVTSAQKNPTAFYLCASSIWSQNEKLFFGSGTQLSVL.

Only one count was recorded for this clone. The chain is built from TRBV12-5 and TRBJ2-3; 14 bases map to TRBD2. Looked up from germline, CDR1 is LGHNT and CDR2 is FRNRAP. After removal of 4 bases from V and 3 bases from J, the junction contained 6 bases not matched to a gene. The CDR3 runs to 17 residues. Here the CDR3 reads CASGSGLAGGLTDTQYF. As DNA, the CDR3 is TGTGCTAGTGGTTCCGGACTAGCGGGAGGATTGACAGATACGCAGTATTTT.

The CDR3 reads CASSLHPGLEVGELFF. The DNA for the CDR3 is TGTGCCAGCAGTTTGCATCCGGGACTAGAAGTCGGGGAGCTGTTTTTT. The chain is built from TRBV27 and TRBJ2-2, with 8 bases fitting TRBD2. The CDR3 is 16 amino acids. Germline loops: CDR1 MNHEY, CDR2 SMNVEV (reference sequence). With 3 bases clipped from V and 7 bases from J, the junction kept 10 bases outside the gene matches.

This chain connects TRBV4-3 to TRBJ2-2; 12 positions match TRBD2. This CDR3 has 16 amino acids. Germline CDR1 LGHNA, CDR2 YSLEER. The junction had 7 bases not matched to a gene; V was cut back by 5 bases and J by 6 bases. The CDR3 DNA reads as TGCGCCAGCAGCGCGCAGGGACTAGCGGGTTCCGGGGAGCTGTTTTTT. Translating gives CASSAQGLAGSGELFF.

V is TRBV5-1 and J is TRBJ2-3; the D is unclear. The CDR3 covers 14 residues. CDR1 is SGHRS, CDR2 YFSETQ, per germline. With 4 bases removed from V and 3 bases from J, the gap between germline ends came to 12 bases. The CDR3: CASSLAVGTDTQYF. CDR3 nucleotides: TGCGCCAGCAGCCTTGCGGTCGGGACAGATACGCAGTATTTT.

The CDR3: CSARSGAGLGYEQYF. The DNA for the CDR3 is TGCAGCGCCCGAAGTGGGGCAGGTCTCGGCTACGAGCAGTACTTC. The chain employs TRBV29-1 and TRBJ2-7; D is possibly TRBD1 (5 bases). The CDR3 loop spans 15 amino acids. The V gene lost 7 bases and the J gene lost 3 bases, with 22 bases spanning the gap. Germline V CDR1 and CDR2: SQVTM, ANQGSEA.

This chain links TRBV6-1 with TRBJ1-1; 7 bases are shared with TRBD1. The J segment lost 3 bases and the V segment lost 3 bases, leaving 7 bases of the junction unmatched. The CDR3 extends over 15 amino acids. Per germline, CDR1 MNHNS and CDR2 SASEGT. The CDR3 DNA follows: TGTGCCAGCAGTGACCGACAGGGAGCGGACACTGAAGCTTTCTTT. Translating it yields CASSDRQGADTEAFF.

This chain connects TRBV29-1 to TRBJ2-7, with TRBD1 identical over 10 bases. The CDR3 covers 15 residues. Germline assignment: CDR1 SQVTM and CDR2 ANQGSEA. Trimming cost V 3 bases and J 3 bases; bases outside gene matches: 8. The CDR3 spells CSVDRRQGANYEQYF. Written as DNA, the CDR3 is TGCAGCGTTGATCGGCGACAGGGGGCTAACTACGAGCAGTACTTC.

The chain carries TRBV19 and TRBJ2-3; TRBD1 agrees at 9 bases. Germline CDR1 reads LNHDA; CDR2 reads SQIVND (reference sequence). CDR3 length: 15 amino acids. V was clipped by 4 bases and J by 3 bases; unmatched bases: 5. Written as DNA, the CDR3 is TGTGCCAGTAGTACCGGACAGGGGAGGACAGATACGCAGTATTTT. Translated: CASSTGQGRTDTQYF.

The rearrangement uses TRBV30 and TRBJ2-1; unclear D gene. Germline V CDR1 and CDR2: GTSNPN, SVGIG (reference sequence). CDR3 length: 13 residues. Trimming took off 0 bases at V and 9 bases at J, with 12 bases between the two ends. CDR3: CAWSVSYASEQFF. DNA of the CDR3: TGTGCCTGGAGTGTATCGTATGCTAGTGAGCAGTTCTTC.

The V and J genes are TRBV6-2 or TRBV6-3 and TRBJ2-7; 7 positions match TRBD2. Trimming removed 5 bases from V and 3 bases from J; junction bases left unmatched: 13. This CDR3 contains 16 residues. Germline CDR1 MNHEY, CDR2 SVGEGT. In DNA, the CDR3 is TGTGCCAGCAGTCCACCCCCCAGAGGGAGGGTCTACGAGCAGTACTTC. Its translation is CASSPPPRGRVYEQYF.

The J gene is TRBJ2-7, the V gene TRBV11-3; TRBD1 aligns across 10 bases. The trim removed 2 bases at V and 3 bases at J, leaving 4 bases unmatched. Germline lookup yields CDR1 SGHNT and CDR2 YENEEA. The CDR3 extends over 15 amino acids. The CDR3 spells CASSLSTGGGYEQYF. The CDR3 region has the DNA TGTGCCAGCAGCTTATCGACAGGGGGCGGCTACGAGCAGTACTTC.

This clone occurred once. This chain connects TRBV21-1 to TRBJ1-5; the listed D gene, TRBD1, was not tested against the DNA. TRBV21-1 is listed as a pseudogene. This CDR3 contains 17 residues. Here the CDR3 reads CASSKDIGQGGHQPQHF. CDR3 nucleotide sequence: TGTGCCAGCAGCAAAGATATCGGACAGGGGGGCCATCAGCCCCAGCATTTT.

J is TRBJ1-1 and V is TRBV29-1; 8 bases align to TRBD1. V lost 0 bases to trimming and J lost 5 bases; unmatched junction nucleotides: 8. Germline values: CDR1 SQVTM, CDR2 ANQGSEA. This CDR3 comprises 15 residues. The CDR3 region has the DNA TGCAGCGTTGAAGATGGGACAGGAAGGAGAACTGAAGCTTTCTTT. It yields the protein CSVEDGTGRRTEAFF.

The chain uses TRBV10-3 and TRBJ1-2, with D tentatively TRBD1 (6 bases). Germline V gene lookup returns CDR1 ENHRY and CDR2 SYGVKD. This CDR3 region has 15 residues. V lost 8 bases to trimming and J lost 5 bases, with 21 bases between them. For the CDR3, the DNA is TGTGCCATCGCGGACAGAGGGGGGGGGCAGTATGGCTACACCTTC. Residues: CAIADRGGGQYGYTF.

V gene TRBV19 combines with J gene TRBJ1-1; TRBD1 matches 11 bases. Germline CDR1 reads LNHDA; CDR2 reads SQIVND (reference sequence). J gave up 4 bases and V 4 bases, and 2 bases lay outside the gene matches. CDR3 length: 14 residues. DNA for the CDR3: TGTGCCAGTAGTAGGACAGGGGGCAGCACTGAAGCTTTCTTT. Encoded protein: CASSRTGGSTEAFF.

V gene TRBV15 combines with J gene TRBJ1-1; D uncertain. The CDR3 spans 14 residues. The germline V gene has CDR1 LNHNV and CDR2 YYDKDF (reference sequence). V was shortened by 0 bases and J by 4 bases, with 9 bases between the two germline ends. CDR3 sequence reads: CATSRDLGSTEAFF. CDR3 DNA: TGTGCCACCAGCAGAGATCTGGGGAGCACTGAAGCTTTCTTT.

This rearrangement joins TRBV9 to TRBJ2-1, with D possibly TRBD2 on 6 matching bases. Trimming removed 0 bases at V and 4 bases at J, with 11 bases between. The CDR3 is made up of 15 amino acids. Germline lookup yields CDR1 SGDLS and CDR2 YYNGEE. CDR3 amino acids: CASSVVGSGYNEQFF. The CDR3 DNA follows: TGTGCCAGCAGCGTAGTGGGAAGCGGGTACAATGAGCAGTTCTTC.

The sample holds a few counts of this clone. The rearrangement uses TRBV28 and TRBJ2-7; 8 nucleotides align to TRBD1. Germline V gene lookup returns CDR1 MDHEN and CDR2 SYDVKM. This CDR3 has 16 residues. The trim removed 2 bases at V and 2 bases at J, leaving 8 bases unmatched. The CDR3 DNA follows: TGTGCCAGCAGTTTAAGGTGGACAGGGTTGACCTACGAGCAGTACTTC. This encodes CASSLRWTGLTYEQYF.